One and the same sample provided the 11 T cell receptor beta chains below, sequenced in a study of long-term antiretroviral therapy in people with HIV. They ran version v3.0 of the immunoSEQ assay at survey level. TCRdb's copy holds only in-frame clones and misses some; the assay was immunoSEQ multiplex PCR. The top ten hold around 4.6% of the sample, which has about 22,000 clones, around 84% seen once. Sequencing was performed on unsorted PBMCs, taken 1.3 years after starting antiretroviral therapy. The source is a man in his sixties with HIV.

The V and J genes are TRBV20-1 and TRBJ1-2; D uncertain. This CDR3 has 10 amino acids. CDR1 is DFQATT and CDR2 is SNEGSKA in the germline V gene (reference sequence). Trimming took off 6 bases at V and 5 bases at J, with 7 bases between the two ends. The CDR3 coding sequence is TGCAGTGCAGAGACATATGGCTACACCTTC. Protein product: CSAETYGYTF.

The chain recombines TRBV5-1 with TRBJ2-1; 11 bases are a match to TRBD1. The germline gives CDR1 SGHRS, CDR2 YFSETQ. After removal of 0 bases from V and 4 bases from J, the junction contained 9 bases not matched to a gene. The CDR3 is 18 residues long. The CDR3 DNA reads TGCGCCAGCAGCTTGGGGCCGGGACAGGGGGGGACGTACAATGAGCAGTTCTTC. This gives the protein CASSLGPGQGGTYNEQFF.

V gene TRBV14 combines with J gene TRBJ2-7; tentative D call: TRBD2 (5 bases). Trimming removed 1 base from V and 3 bases from J, with 13 bases in between. The germline gives CDR1 SGHDN, CDR2 FVKESK. This CDR3 contains 15 residues. The CDR3 reads CASSQVRGWYYEQYF. DNA of the CDR3: TGTGCCAGCAGCCAAGTCCGGGGTTGGTACTACGAGCAGTACTTC. The full variable domain, its missing parts supplied by reference TRBV14 and TRBJ2-7, is EAGVTQFPSHSVIEKGQTVTLRCDPISGHDNLYWYRRVMGKEIKFLLHFVKESKQDESGMPNNRFLAERTGGTYSTLKVQPAELEDSGVYFCASSQVRGWYYEQYFGPGTRLTVT.

The gene calls are TRBV5-1 and TRBJ2-2; TRBD1 is a possible D gene (5 bases). The V gene lost 1 base and the J gene lost 7 bases, with 11 bases spanning the gap. Germline V gives CDR1 SGHRS, CDR2 YFSETQ. The CDR3 totals 14 residues. CDR3 bases: TGCGCCAGCAGCTTGTTGCAGGGAATCGGGGAGCTGTTTTTT. The encoded protein is CASSLLQGIGELFF.

This sequence joins TRBV18 and TRBJ2-2, with D tentatively TRBD2 (5 bases). The CDR3 contains 14 residues. Looked up from germline, CDR1 is KGHSH and CDR2 is LQKENI. Trimming left V 2 bases short and J 3 bases short, with 7 bases between. CDR3 amino acids: CASSPFGDTGELFF. Here the CDR3 DNA reads TGTGCCAGCTCACCATTCGGGGACACCGGGGAGCTGTTTTTT.

This chain links TRBV29-1 with TRBJ2-7, with a tentative D call TRBD2 (5 bases). Germline V gene data show CDR1 as SQVTM and CDR2 as ANQGSEA. The CDR3 is made up of 11 amino acids. V was cut by 4 bases and J by 6 bases, with 10 bases left in between. CDR3 sequence: CSVVASGEQYF. The CDR3 DNA reads TGCAGCGTTGTAGCGTCGGGCGAGCAGTACTTC.

The chain joins TRBV7-8 to TRBJ2-1; D gene ambiguous. Germline values: CDR1 SGHVS, CDR2 FQNEAQ. Trimming left V 1 base short and J 5 bases short, with 3 bases between. The length of the CDR3 is 12 residues. This chain's CDR3 is CASSLGDNEQFF. DNA for the CDR3: TGTGCCAGCAGCTTAGGGGACAATGAGCAGTTCTTC. Filled out from reference TRBV7-8 and TRBJ2-1, the complete variable domain reads GAGVSQSPRYKVAKRGQDVALRCDPISGHVSLFWYQQALGQGPEFLTYFQNEAQLDKSGLPSDRFFAERPEGSVSTLKIQRTQQEDSAVYLCASSLGDNEQFFGPGTRLTVL.

CDR3 bases: TGTGCCAGCTCACCAAGTCAATCGGGTGTCTCTACGCAGTATTTT. Its protein product is CASSPSQSGVSTQYF. The chain couples TRBV18 to TRBJ2-3; no clear D. V was shortened by 2 bases and J by 8 bases, with 17 bases between the two germline ends. The V gene's germline CDR1 is KGHSH and CDR2 LQKENI. This CDR3 has 15 residues.

This clone was counted a few times. The rearrangement joins TRBV29-1 to TRBJ2-1, with 8 nucleotides matching TRBD2. The CDR3 is made up of 15 amino acids. Germline CDR1 SQVTM, CDR2 ANQGSEA. V lost 4 bases to trimming and J lost 2 bases; unmatched junction nucleotides: 7. The CDR3 region is CSVGEPGGPYNEQFF. In nucleotides, the CDR3 is TGCAGCGTTGGGGAACCGGGAGGGCCCTACAATGAGCAGTTCTTC.

The chain recombines TRBV29-1 with TRBJ2-3, with 10 bases identical to TRBD2. Per germline, CDR1 SQVTM and CDR2 ANQGSEA. V lost 7 bases and J lost 6; bases outside the gene matches: 10. The CDR3 extends over 14 amino acids. CDR3 region: CSARASGGSDTQYF. The CDR3 DNA is TGCAGCGCAAGGGCTAGCGGGGGATCTGATACGCAGTATTTT.

This clone appeared a few times. The chain links TRBV7-9 to TRBJ1-3; unclear D gene. V was clipped by 5 bases and J by 3 bases, with 8 bases between them. This CDR3 contains 13 residues. CDR1 is SEHNR, CDR2 FQNEAQ, per germline (reference sequence). CDR3: CASSPFVGNTIYF. CDR3 in DNA: TGTGCCAGCAGCCCCTTCGTTGGAAACACCATATATTTT.